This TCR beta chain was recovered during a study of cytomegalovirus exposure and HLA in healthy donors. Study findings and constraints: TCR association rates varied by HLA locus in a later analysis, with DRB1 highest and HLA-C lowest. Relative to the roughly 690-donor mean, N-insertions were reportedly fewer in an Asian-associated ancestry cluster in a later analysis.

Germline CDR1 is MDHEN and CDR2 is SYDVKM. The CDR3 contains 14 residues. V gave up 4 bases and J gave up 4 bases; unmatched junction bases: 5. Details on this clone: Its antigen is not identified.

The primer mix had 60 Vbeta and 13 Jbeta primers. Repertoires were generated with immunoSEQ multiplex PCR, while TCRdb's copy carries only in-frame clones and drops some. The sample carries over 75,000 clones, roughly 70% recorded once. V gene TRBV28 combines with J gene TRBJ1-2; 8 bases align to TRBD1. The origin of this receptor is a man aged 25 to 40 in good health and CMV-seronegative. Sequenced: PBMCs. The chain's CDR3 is CASSWTGSAYGYTF. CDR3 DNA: TGTGCCAGCAGTTGGACAGGGTCAGCCTATGGCTACACCTTC.